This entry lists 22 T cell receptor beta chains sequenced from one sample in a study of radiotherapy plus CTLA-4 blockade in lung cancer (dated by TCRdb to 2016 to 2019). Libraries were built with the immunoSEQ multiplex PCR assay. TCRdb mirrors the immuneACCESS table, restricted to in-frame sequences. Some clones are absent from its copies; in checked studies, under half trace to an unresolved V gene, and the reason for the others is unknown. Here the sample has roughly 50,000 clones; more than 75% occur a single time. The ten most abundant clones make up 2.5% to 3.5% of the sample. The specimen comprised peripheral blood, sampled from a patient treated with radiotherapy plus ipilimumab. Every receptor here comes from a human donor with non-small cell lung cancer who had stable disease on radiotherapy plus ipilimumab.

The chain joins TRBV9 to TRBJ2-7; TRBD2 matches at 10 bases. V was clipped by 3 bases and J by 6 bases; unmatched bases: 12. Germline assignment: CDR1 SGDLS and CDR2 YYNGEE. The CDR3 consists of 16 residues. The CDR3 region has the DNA TGTGCCAGCAGCGCTGATCCTAGCGGGGGTAGAAGCGAGCAGTACTTC. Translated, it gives CASSADPSGGRSEQYF.

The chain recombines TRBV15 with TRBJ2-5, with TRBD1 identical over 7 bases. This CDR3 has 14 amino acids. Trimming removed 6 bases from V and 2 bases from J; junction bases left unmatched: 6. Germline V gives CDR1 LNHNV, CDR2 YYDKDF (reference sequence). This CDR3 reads CATREQGRQETQYF. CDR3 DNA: TGTGCCACCAGGGAACAGGGGAGACAAGAGACCCAGTACTTC.

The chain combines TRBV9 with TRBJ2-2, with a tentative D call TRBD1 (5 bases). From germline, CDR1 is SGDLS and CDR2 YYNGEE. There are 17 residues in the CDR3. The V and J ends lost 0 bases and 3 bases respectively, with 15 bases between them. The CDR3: CASSVDRGSLDTGELFF. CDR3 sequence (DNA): TGTGCCAGCAGCGTAGATAGGGGAAGCTTAGACACCGGGGAGCTGTTTTTT.

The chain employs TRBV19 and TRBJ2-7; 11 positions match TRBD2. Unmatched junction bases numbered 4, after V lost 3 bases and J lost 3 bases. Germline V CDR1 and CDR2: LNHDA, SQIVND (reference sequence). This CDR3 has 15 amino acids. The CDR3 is CASSITTSGSYEQYF. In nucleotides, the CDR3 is TGTGCCAGTAGTATTACCACTAGCGGGAGCTACGAGCAGTACTTC.

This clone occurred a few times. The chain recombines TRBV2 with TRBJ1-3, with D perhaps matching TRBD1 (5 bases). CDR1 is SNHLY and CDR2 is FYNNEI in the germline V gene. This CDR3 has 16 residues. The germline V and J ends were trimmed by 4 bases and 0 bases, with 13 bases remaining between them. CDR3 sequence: CASSGGDFLSGNTIYF. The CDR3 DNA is TGTGCCAGCAGTGGGGGGGACTTCCTCTCTGGAAACACCATATATTTT.

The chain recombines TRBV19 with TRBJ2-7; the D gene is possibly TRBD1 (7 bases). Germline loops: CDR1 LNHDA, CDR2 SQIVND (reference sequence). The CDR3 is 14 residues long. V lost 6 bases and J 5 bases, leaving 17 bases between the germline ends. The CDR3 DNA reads TGTGCCAGTAGAGTGACAGGGAGGATCAACGAGCAGTACTTC. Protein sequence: CASRVTGRINEQYF. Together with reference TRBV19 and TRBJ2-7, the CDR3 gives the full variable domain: DGGITQSPKYLFRKEGQNVTLSCEQNLNHDAMYWYRQDPGQGLRLIYYSQIVNDFQKGDIAEGYSVSREKKESFPLTVTSAQKNPTAFYLCASRVTGRINEQYFGPGTRLTVT.

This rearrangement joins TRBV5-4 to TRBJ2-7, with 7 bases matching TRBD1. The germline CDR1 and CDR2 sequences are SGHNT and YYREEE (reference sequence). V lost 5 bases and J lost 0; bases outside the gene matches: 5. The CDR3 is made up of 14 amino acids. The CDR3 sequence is CASSQGTASYEQYF. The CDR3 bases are TGTGCCAGCAGTCAAGGGACAGCCTCCTACGAGCAGTACTTC.

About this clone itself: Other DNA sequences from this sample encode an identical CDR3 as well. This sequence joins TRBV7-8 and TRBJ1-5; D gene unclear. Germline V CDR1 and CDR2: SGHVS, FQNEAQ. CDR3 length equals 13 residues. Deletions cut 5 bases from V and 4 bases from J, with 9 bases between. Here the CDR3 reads CASSLSTNQPQHF. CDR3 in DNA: TGTGCCAGCAGCCTATCCACGAATCAGCCCCAGCATTTT.

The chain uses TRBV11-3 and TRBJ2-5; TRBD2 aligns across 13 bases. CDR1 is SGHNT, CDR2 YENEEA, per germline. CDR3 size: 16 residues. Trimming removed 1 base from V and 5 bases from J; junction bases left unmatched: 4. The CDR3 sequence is CASSLGTSGSGETQYF. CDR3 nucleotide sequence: TGTGCCAGCAGCTTAGGGACTAGCGGGAGTGGTGAGACCCAGTACTTC.

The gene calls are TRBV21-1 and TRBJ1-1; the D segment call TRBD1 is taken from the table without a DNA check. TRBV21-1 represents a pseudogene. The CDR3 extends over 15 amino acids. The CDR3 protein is CASSKPPGGLTEAFF. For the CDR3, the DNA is TGTGCCAGCAGCAAGCCCCCAGGGGGCCTCACTGAAGCTTTCTTT.

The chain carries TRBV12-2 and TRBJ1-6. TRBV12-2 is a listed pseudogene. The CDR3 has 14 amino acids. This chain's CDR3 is CASRCWGVSPPLHF. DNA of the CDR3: TGTGCAAGTCGCTGTTGGGGGGTATCCCCACCCCTCCACTTT.

The CDR3 DNA reads TGTGCCAGCAGCCGTGACTCCAGCGGGAGTTGGGAGCAGTACTTC. Protein sequence: CASSRDSSGSWEQYF. The rearrangement joins TRBV7-2 to TRBJ2-7; 8 bases map to TRBD2. There are 15 residues in the CDR3. J lost 7 bases, V lost 5 bases, and 13 bases had no gene match. The V gene's germline CDR1 is SGHTA and CDR2 FQGNSA.

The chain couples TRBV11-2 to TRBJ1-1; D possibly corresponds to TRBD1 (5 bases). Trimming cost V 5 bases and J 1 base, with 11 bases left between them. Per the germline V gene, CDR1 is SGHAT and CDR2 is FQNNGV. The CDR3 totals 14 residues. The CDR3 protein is CASSPTGPNTEAFF. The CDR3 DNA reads TGTGCCAGCAGCCCCACAGGACCGAACACTGAAGCTTTCTTT.

This chain's CDR3 is CASSIGTGGLQETQYF. CDR3 bases: TGCGCCAGCAGCATCGGGACAGGGGGACTCCAAGAGACCCAGTACTTC. V gene TRBV5-1 combines with J gene TRBJ2-5; TRBD1 aligns across 11 bases. The CDR3 contains 16 residues. Germline V gene lookup returns CDR1 SGHRS and CDR2 YFSETQ. Trimming at V came to 4 bases and at J to 1 base, leaving 6 bases not matched to a gene.

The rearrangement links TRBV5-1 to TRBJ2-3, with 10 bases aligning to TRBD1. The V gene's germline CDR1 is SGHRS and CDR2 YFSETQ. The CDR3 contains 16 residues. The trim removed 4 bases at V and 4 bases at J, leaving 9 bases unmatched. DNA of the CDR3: TGCGCCAGCAGCCCAGCTGGACAGGGGGTAGCAGATACGCAGTATTTT. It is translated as CASSPAGQGVADTQYF.

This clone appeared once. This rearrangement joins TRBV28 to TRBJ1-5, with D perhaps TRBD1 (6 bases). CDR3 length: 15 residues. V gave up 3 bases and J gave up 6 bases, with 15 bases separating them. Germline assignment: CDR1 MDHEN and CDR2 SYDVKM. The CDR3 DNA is TGTGCCAGCAGTTTTCCGGACAGTATTGTTCAGCCCCAGCATTTT. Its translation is CASSFPDSIVQPQHF.

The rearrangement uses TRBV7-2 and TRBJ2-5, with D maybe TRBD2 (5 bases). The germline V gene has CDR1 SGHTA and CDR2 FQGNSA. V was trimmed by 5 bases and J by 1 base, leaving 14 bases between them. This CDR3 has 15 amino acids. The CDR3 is CASSPTLAVQETQYF. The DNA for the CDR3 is TGTGCCAGCAGCCCTACCCTAGCCGTCCAAGAGACCCAGTACTTC.

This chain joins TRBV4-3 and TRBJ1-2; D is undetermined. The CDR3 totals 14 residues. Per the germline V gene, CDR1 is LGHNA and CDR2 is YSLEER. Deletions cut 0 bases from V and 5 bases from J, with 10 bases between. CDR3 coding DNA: TGCGCCAGCAGCCAAGACAGGTCAACATATGGCTACACCTTC. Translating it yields CASSQDRSTYGYTF.

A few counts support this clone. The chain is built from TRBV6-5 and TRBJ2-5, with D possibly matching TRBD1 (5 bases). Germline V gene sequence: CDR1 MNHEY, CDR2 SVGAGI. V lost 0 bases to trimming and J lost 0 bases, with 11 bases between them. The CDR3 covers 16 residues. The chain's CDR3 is CASSYSSQGYQETQYF. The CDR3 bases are TGTGCCAGCAGTTACTCGTCCCAGGGATACCAAGAGACCCAGTACTTC.

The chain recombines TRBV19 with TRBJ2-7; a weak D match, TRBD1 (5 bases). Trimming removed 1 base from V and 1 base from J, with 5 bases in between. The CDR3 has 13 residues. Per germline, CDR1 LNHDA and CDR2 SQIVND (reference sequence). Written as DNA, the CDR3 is TGTGCCAGTAGTATAGGACAGTCCTACGAGCAGTACTTC. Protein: CASSIGQSYEQYF.

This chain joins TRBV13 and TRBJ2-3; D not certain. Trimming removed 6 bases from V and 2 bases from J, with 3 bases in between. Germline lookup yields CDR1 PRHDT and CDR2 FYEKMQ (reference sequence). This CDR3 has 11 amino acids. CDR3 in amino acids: CASSYTDTQYF. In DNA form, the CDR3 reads TGTGCCAGCAGTTACACAGATACGCAGTATTTT.

CDR3 in amino acids: CASSPEPGQGSYEQYF. CDR3 in DNA: TGCGCCAGCAGCCCAGAGCCGGGACAGGGGTCCTACGAGCAGTACTTC. This sequence joins TRBV4-1 and TRBJ2-5, with 10 bases matching TRBD1. The J call may be in error: the DNA end matches TRBJ2-7 better. Germline lookup yields CDR1 MGHRA and CDR2 YSYEKL. There are 16 residues in the CDR3.